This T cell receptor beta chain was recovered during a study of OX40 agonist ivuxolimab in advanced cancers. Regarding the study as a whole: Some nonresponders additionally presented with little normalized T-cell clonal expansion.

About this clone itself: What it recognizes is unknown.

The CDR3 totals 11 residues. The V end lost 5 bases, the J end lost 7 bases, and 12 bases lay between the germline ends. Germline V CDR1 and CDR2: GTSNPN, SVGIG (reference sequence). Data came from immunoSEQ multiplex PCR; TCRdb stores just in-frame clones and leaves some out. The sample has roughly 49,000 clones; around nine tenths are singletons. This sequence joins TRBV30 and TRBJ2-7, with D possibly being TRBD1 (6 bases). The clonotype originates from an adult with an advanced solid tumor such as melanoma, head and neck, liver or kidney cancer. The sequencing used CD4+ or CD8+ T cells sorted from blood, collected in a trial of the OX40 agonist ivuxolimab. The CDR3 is CAWEGVKEQYF. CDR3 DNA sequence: TGTGCCTGGGAGGGGGTAAAGGAGCAGTACTTC.